This TCR beta chain was found in a study of blood T cells in healthy people across ages. There were healthy Caucasian individuals from Russia, aged 6 to 90, serving as donors. Germline V gene data show CDR1 as SGHNT and CDR2 as YYREEE (reference sequence). The CDR3 length is 14 residues. The authors ran a second PCR of about 6 to 12 cycles using a sample-barcoded 5' primer and a J-beta primer mix. With 12 random nucleotides, a template-switch adaptor tagged each individual cDNA molecule. Each CDR3 protein gets one entry after TCRdb re-called the 5' RACE reads with MiXCR. The data show 730,000 or so distinct CDR3 sequences, approximately 40% seen once.

This TCR was sampled from a man older than 75 in good health. The chain is built from TRBV5-4 and TRBJ2-7, with D possibly being TRBD1 (6 bases). The J call may be mistaken, given a closer DNA end match to TRBJ2-5. The sample taken for sequencing was blood. CDR3 sequence (DNA): TGTGCCAGCAGCTTGAGATGGGGGCGGGAGACCCAGTACTTC. Translation: CASSLRWGRETQYF.